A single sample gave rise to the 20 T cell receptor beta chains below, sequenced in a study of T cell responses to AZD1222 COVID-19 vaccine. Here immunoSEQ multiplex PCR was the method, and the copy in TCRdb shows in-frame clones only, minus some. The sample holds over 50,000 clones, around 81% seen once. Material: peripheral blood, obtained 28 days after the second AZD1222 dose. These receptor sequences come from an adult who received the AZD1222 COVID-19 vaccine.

The CDR3 loop reads CAISGGTSGYEQYF. In nucleotides, the CDR3 is TGTGCCATCAGTGGTGGGACTAGCGGCTACGAGCAGTACTTC. This chain connects TRBV10-3 to TRBJ2-7, with TRBD2 matching over 11 bases. The germline CDR1 and CDR2 sequences are ENHRY and SYGVKD. CDR3 length: 14 residues. J was trimmed by 3 bases and V by 4 bases; bases with no gene match: 2.

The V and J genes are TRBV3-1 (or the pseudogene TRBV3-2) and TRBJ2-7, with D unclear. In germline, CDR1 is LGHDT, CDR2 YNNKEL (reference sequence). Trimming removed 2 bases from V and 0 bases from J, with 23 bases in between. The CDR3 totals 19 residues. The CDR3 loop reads CASSQMWAASRTISYEQYF. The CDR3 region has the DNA TGTGCCAGCAGCCAAATGTGGGCGGCATCCCGTACCATCTCCTACGAGCAGTACTTC.

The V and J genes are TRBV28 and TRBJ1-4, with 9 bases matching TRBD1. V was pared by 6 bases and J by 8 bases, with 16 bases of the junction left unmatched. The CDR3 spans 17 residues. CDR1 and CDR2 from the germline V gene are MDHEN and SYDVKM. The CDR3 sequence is CASRKTRDRVRGEKLFF. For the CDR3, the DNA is TGTGCCAGCAGGAAGACCCGGGACAGGGTACGGGGAGAAAAACTGTTTTTT.

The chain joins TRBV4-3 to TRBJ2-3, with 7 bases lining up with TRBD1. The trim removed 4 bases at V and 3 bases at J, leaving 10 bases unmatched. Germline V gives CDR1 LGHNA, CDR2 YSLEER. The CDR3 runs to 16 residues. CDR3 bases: TGCGCCAGCAGCCCTAGTAGGGGGCCGGGGACAGATACGCAGTATTTT. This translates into CASSPSRGPGTDTQYF.

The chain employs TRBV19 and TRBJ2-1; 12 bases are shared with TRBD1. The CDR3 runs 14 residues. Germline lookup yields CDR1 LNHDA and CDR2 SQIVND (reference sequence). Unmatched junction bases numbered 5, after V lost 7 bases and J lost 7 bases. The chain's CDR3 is CASTGTGGRNEQFF. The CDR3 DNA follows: TGTGCCAGTACTGGGACAGGGGGCAGAAATGAGCAGTTCTTC.

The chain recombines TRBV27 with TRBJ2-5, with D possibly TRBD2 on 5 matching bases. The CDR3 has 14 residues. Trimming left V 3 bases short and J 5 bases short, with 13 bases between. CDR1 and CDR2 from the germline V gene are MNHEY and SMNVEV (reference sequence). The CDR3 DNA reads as TGTGCCAGCAGTTTTTCCGGCGGAGGTGAGACCCAGTACTTC. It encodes CASSFSGGGETQYF.

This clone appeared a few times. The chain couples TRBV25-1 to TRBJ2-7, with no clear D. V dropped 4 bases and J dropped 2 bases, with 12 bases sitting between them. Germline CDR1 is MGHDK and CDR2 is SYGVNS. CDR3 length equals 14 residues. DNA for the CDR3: TGTGCCAGCAGTGCTCGTGAAGGCCCCTACGAGCAGTACTTC. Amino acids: CASSAREGPYEQYF.

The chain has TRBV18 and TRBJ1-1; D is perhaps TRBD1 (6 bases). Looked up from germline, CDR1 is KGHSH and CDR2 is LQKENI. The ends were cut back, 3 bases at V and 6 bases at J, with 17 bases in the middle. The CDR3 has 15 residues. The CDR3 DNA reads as TGTGCCAGCTCACCCCTACAGGGATTGAGTGCTGAAGCTTTCTTT. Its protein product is CASSPLQGLSAEAFF.

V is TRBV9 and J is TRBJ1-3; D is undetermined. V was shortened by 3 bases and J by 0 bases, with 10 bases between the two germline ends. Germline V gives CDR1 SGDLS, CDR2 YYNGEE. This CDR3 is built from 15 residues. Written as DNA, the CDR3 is TGTGCCAGCAGCGCCTCGCCGGCCTCTGGAAACACCATATATTTT. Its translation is CASSASPASGNTIYF.

CDR3 residues: CASSLEAGSYNEQFF. DNA of the CDR3: TGCGCCAGCAGCTTGGAAGCGGGATCCTACAATGAGCAGTTCTTC. The chain carries TRBV5-1 and TRBJ2-1; 7 bases are a match to TRBD2. This CDR3 is 15 amino acids long. Germline V gene lookup returns CDR1 SGHRS and CDR2 YFSETQ. J gave up 1 base and V 0 bases, and 1 base lay outside the gene matches.

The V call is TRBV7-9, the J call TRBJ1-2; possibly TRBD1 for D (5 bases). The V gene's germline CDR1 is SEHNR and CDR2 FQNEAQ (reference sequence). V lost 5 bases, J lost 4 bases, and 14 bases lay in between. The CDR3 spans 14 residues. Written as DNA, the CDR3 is TGTGCCAGCAGCCTATACAGGACCGGCTATGGCTACACCTTC. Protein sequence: CASSLYRTGYGYTF.

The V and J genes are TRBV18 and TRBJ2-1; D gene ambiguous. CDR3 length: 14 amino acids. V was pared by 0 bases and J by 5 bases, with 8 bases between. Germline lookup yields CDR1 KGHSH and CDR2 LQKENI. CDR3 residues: CASSPPGTHNEQFF. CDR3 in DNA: TGTGCCAGCTCACCACCGGGTACCCACAATGAGCAGTTCTTC.

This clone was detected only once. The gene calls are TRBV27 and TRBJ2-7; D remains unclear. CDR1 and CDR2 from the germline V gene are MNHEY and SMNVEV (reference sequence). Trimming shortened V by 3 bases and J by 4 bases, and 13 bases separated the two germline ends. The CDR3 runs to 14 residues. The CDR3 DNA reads TGTGCCAGCAGTTTGATAGGGCAGTCATACGAGCAGTACTTC. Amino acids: CASSLIGQSYEQYF.

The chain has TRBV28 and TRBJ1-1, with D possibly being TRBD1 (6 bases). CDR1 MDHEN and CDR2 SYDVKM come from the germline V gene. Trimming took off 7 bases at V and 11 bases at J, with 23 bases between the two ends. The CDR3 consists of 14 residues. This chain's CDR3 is CASTSKLRGAGAFF. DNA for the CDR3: TGTGCCAGCACCTCAAAATTACGGGGGGCGGGGGCTTTCTTT.

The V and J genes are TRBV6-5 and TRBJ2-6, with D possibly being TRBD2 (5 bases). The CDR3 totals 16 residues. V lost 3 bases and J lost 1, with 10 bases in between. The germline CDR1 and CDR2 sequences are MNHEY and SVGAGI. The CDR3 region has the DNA TGTGCCAGCAGTTATAGTAGAGGGTCTGGGGCCAACGTCCTGACTTTC. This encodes CASSYSRGSGANVLTF.

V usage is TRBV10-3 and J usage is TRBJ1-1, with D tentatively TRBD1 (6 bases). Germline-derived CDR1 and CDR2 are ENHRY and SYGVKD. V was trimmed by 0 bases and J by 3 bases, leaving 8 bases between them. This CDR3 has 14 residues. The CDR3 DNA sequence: TGTGCCATCAGTGAGTCAGGGGGTTACACTGAAGCTTTCTTT. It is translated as CAISESGGYTEAFF.

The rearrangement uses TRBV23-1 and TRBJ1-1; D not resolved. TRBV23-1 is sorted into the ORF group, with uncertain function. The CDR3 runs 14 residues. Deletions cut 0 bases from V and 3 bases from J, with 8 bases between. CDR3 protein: CASSQSTNYTEAFF. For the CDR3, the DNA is TGCGCCAGCAGTCAATCGACCAACTACACTGAAGCTTTCTTT.

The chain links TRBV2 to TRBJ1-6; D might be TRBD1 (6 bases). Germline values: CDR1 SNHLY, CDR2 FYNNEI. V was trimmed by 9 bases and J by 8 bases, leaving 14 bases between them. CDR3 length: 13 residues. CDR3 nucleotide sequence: TGTGCCAGAAGACAGGCCTCTTATTCACCCCTCCACTTT. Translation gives CARRQASYSPLHF. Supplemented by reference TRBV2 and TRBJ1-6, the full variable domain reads EPEVTQTPSHQVTQMGQEVILRCVPISNHLYFYWYRQILGQKVEFLVSFYNNEISEKSEIFDDQFSVERPDGSNFTLKIRSTKLEDSAMYFCARRQASYSPLHFGNGTRLTVT.

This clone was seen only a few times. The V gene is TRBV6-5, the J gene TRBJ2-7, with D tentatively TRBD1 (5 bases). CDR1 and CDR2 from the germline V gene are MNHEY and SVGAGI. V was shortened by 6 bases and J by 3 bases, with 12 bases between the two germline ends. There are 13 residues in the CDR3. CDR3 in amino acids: CASRLTTGYEQYF. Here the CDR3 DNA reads TGTGCCAGCAGACTAACAACAGGCTACGAGCAGTACTTC.

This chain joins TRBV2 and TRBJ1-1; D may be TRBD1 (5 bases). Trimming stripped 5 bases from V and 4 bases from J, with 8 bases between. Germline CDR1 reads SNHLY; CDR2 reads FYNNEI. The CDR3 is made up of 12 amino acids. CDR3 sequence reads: CASSQGLTEAFF. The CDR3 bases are TGTGCCAGCAGTCAGGGTCTCACTGAAGCTTTCTTT.